The rows below give T cell receptor beta chains drawn from one sample of a study of technical replicates of blood from a handful of donors. Clones were sequenced by immunoSEQ multiplex PCR, and TCRdb holds only the in-frame ones, with some missing. There are tens of thousands of clones in the sample; nearly 97% occur only once, and about 0.26% lies in the top ten. The sequenced sample was T cells isolated from PBMCs. Every receptor here comes from a human donor in good health. Each CDR3 is given with its conserved first and last residue. The D gene is left open where the match is weak.

J	V	length	D	DNA	CDR3
TRBJ2-5	TRBV5-1	16	TRBD1	TGCGCCAGCAGCCCGGGACAGGCCGAGTACCAAGAGACCCAGTACTTC	CASSPGQAEYQETQYF
TRBJ1-4	TRBV2	14	NA	TGTGCCAGCAGCCCCCGGGCAACTAATGAAAAACTGTTTTTT	CASSPRATNEKLFF
TRBJ1-3	TRBV5-6	18	NA	TGTGCCAGCAGCTTCGGGTTCGACGGATACCCCTCTGGAAACACCATATATTTT	CASSFGFDGYPSGNTIYF
TRBJ2-7	TRBV15	22	TRBD2	TGTGCCACCAGCCCTTCCTCCCAGGGGACTAGCGGGAGGAGAGTTAGCCCCTACGAGCAGTACTTC	CATSPSSQGTSGRRVSPYEQYF
TRBJ2-2	TRBV29-1	16	NA	TGCAGCGTTGACAAGCGGACGGGGAAAAACACCGGGGAGCTGTTTTTT	CSVDKRTGKNTGELFF
TRBJ2-7	TRBV5-8	14	NA	TGTGCCAGCAGCATACCGGGACTCCTCCAAGAGCAGTACTTC	CASSIPGLLQEQYF
TRBJ2-7	TRBV7-8	15	TRBD2	TGTGCCAGCAGCAAAGGAAGACTAGCGGGAAACGAGCAGTACTTC	CASSKGRLAGNEQYF
TRBJ2-6	TRBV25-1	17	TRBD1	TGTGCCAGCAGTGAATTCCGGACAGGTTCCGGGGCCAACGTCCTGACTTTC	CASSEFRTGSGANVLTF
TRBJ1-1	TRBV7-9	12	NA	TGTGCCAGCAGCTTAGATGGCCCTGAAGCTTTCTTT	CASSLDGPEAFF
TRBJ1-5	TRBV6-4	14	NA	TGTGCCAGCAGCGCCGGGACACGGTCCCAGCCCCAGCATTTT	CASSAGTRSQPQHF
TRBJ2-2	TRBV28	16	TRBD1	TGTGCCAGCAGTTTATCCGGACAGGGTATGAGAGGGGAGCTGTTTTTT	CASSLSGQGMRGELFF
TRBJ2-6	TRBV4-1	15	NA	TGCGCCAGCAGCCAAGGGTCGGCTGGGGCCAACGTCCTGACTTTC	CASSQGSAGANVLTF
TRBJ2-1	TRBV29-1	10	NA	TGCAGCGTTGTGGGGGGTGAGCAGTTCTTC	CSVVGGEQFF
TRBJ2-1	TRBV15	17	TRBD1	TGTGCCACCACCCCAGGGGGACGGGTTAGGTTTATCAATGAGCAGTTCTTC	CATTPGGRVRFINEQFF